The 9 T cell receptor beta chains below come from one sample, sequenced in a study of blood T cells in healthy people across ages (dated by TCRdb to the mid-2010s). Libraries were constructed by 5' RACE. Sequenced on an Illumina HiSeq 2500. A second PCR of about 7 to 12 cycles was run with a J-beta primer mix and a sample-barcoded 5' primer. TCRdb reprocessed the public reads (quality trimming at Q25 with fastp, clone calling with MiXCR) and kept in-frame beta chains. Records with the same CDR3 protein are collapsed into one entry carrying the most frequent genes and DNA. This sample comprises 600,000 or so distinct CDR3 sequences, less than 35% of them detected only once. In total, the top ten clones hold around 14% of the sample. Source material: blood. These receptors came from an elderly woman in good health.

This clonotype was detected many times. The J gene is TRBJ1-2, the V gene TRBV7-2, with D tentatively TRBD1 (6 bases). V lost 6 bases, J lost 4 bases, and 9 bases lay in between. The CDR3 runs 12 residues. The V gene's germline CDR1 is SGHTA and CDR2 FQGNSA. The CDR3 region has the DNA TGTGCCAGCAGAGGAGGGGGCTATGGCTACACCTTC. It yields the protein CASRGGGYGYTF. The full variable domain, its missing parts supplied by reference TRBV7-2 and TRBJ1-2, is GAGVSQSPSNKVTEKGKDVELRCDPISGHTALYWYRQSLGQGLEFLIYFQGNSAPDKSGLPSDRFSAERTGGSVSTLTIQRTQQEDSAVYLCASRGGGYGYTFGSGTRLTVV.

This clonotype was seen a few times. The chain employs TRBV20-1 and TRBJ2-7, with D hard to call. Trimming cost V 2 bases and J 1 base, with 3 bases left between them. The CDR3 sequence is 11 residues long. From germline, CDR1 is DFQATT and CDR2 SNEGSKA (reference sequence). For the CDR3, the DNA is TGCAGTGCTAGACTGTCCTACGAGCAGTACTTC. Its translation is CSARLSYEQYF.

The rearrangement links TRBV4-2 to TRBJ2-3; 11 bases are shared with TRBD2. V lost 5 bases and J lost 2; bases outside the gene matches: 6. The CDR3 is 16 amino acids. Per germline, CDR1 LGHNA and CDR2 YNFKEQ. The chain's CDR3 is CASSKGLAEYTDTQYF. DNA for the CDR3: TGTGCCAGCAGCAAGGGACTAGCGGAGTACACAGATACGCAGTATTTT.

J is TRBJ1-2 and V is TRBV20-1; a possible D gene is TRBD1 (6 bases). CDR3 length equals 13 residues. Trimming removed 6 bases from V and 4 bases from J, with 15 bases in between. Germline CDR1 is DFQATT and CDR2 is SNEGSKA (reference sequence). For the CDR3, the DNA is TGCAGTGCCGACAGGAGTCCCCTCTATGGCTACACCTTC. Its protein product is CSADRSPLYGYTF.

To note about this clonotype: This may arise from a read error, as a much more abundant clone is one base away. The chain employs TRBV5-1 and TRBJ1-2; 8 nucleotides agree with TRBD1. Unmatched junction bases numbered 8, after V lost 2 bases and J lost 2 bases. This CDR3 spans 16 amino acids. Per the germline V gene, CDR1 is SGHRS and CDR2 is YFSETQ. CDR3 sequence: CASSLFAGGINYGYTF. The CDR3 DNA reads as TGCGCCAGCAGCTTATTCGCAGGGGGCATAAACTATGGCTACACCTTC.

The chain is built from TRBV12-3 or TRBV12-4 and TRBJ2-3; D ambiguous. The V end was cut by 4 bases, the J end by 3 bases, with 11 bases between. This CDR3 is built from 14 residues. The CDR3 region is CASSYGVRTDTQYF. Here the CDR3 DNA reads TGTGCCAGCAGTTATGGCGTGAGAACAGATACGCAGTATTTT.

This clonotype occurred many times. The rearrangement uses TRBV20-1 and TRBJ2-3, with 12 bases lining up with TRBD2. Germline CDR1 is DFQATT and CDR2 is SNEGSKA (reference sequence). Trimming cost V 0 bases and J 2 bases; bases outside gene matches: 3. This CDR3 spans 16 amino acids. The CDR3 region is CSARETSGGITDTQYF. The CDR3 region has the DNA TGCAGTGCTAGAGAAACTAGCGGGGGGATCACAGATACGCAGTATTTT.

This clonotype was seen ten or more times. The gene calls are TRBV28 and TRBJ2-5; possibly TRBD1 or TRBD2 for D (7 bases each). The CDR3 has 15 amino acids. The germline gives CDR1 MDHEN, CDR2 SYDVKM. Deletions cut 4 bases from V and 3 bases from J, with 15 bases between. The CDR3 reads CASSSGGGTEETQYF. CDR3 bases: TGTGCCAGCAGTTCCGGGGGAGGGACAGAAGAGACCCAGTACTTC.

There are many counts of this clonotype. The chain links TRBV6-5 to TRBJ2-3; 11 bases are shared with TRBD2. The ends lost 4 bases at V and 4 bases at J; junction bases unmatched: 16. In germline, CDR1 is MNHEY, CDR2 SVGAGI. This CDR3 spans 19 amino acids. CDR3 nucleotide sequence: TGTGCCAGCAGTTCCGATACAGGGCTAGCGGGGGGTATCGCAGATACGCAGTATTTT. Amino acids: CASSSDTGLAGGIADTQYF.